This passage covers 3 T cell receptor beta chains from one sample sequenced in a study of blood T cell repertoires in COVID-19. The method was immunoSEQ multiplex PCR; TCRdb's version includes in-frame clones alone and lacks a portion of them. The sample contains around 130,000 clones, roughly 90% of which appear only once. The sample comprised peripheral blood. All receptors come from a man aged 65 to 85 with active COVID-19.

V is TRBV5-1 and J is TRBJ2-1; TRBD2 might be the D (5 bases). CDR3 length: 18 residues. V was shortened by 0 bases and J by 0 bases, with 16 bases between the two germline ends. The germline CDR1 and CDR2 sequences are SGHRS and YFSETQ. The DNA of the CDR3 is TGCGCCAGCAGCTTGGTGGCTAGCTTCTCTAGCTCCTACAATGAGCAGTTCTTC. The encoded protein is CASSLVASFSSSYNEQFF.

This clone was seen more than once but under ten times. The chain combines TRBV9 with TRBJ1-2, with 8 nucleotides matching TRBD1. Germline CDR1 SGDLS, CDR2 YYNGEE. The V and J ends lost 0 bases and 3 bases, in that order; junction bases with no gene match: 10. This CDR3 is 17 amino acids long. CDR3 DNA sequence: TGTGCCAGCAGCGTAGCTCCAGGACAGGGTTTGGACTATGGCTACACCTTC. As protein: CASSVAPGQGLDYGYTF.

This clone was recorded once. V and J are TRBV18 and TRBJ2-7; tentatively, D is TRBD1 (6 bases). In germline, CDR1 is KGHSH, CDR2 LQKENI. The CDR3 is 14 residues long. V lost 3 bases, J lost 3 bases, and 12 bases lay in between. The CDR3 region is CASSPDRGSYEQYF. CDR3 sequence (DNA): TGTGCCAGCTCACCGGACAGAGGGAGCTACGAGCAGTACTTC.